What follows are 14 T cell receptor beta chains derived from one specimen sequenced in a study of blood T cell repertoires in COVID-19 (dated by TCRdb to about 2020). Libraries came from the immunoSEQ multiplex PCR assay. The clones in this table, taken by TCRdb from immuneACCESS, are in-frame only. Not every clone is retained; where verified, under half of the shortfall comes from an unresolved V gene, and the cause of the rest is unknown. The sample profile shows about 44,000 clones; around 84% of them were found once. The ten biggest clones cover less than 50% of the sample. What was sequenced was peripheral blood. These receptors all stem from a human donor in a cohort sampled during active COVID-19.

This clone was found a few times. The rearrangement joins TRBV7-9 to TRBJ1-4; D call uncertain. CDR1 is SEHNR, CDR2 FQNEAQ, per germline (reference sequence). V was shortened by 5 bases and J by 7 bases, with 11 bases between the two germline ends. The CDR3 is made up of 13 amino acids. The CDR3 DNA is TGTGCCAGCAGCCGGAGCCGGGGTGAAAAACTGTTTTTT. The encoded protein is CASSRSRGEKLFF.

The chain links TRBV5-1 to TRBJ1-1; 7 bases are a match to TRBD1. Germline trimming cut 2 bases from V and 5 bases from J; bases unmatched to any gene: 12. Germline CDR1 reads SGHRS; CDR2 reads YFSETQ. The CDR3 extends over 16 amino acids. As DNA, the CDR3 is TGCGCCAGCAGCTTTGGAGTACAGGGGTTAGGGACTGAAGCTTTCTTT. It codes for CASSFGVQGLGTEAFF.

This clone is a singleton in its sample. The V gene is TRBV6-5, the J gene TRBJ1-2; D ambiguous. The CDR3 has 13 amino acids. Germline loops: CDR1 MNHEY, CDR2 SVGAGI. The V gene lost 5 bases and the J gene lost 8 bases, with 15 bases spanning the gap. The CDR3 nucleotides are TGTGCCAGCAGTCCTGACGGGGAAGGAGGCTACACCTTC. Its protein product is CASSPDGEGGYTF.

The chain combines TRBV28 with TRBJ1-5; TRBD1 matches at 8 bases. Per the germline V gene, CDR1 is MDHEN and CDR2 is SYDVKM. The CDR3 spans 19 residues. With 2 bases clipped from V and 1 base from J, the junction kept 13 bases outside the gene matches. CDR3 coding DNA: TGTGCCAGCAGTTTAATTGGACAGGGTGGCTTTTTGAGCAATCAGCCCCAGCATTTT. Protein sequence: CASSLIGQGGFLSNQPQHF.

J is TRBJ1-5 and V is TRBV6-5; no reliable D call. CDR3 size: 12 residues. V lost 6 bases and J 4 bases, leaving 7 bases between the germline ends. CDR1 and CDR2 (germline): MNHEY, SVGAGI. CDR3 coding DNA: TGTGCCAGCAGCAACAAGAATCAGCCCCAGCATTTT. Translated, it gives CASSNKNQPQHF.

V gene TRBV18 combines with J gene TRBJ2-5, with D perhaps TRBD2 (6 bases). Per germline, CDR1 KGHSH and CDR2 LQKENI. The CDR3 runs 16 residues. V was clipped by 0 bases and J by 5 bases, with 16 bases between them. For the CDR3, the DNA is TGTGCCAGCTCACCACCTTCCGGGGGAGGAGGGGAGACCCAGTACTTC. It yields the protein CASSPPSGGGGETQYF.

V is TRBV6-2 or TRBV6-3 and J is TRBJ2-2; the match to TRBD2 covers 10 bases. This CDR3 region has 19 residues. Germline values: CDR1 MNHEY, CDR2 SVGEGT. V lost 5 bases to trimming and J lost 5 bases; unmatched junction nucleotides: 17. This CDR3 reads CASSPSGRSGGAGTGELFF. The CDR3 nucleotides are TGTGCCAGCAGTCCCAGCGGGAGGAGCGGGGGGGCCGGGACCGGGGAGCTGTTTTTT.

The V gene is TRBV10-2, the J gene TRBJ1-5, with TRBD1 identical over 9 bases. Germline V gene lookup returns CDR1 WSHSY and CDR2 SAAADI. V lost 5 bases, J lost 3 bases, and 8 bases stayed unmatched. This CDR3 is built from 16 residues. The CDR3 loop is CASSSRTGDANQPQHF. The CDR3 nucleotides are TGCGCCAGCAGTTCCAGGACAGGGGACGCCAATCAGCCCCAGCATTTT.

This chain joins TRBV11-2 and TRBJ2-1; perhaps TRBD2 as D (6 bases). The V gene's germline CDR1 is SGHAT and CDR2 FQNNGV. V was shortened by 4 bases and J by 0 bases, with 16 bases between the two germline ends. This CDR3 region has 17 residues. As DNA, the CDR3 is TGTGCCAGCAGCTCAGAGTTCCGGGGGAGCTCCTACAATGAGCAGTTCTTC. It is translated as CASSSEFRGSSYNEQFF.

This rearrangement joins TRBV28 to TRBJ1-1; 10 bases fit TRBD1. This CDR3 is 14 amino acids long. Germline CDR1 reads MDHEN; CDR2 reads SYDVKM. With 5 bases clipped from V and 5 bases from J, the junction kept 5 bases outside the gene matches. CDR3 DNA sequence: TGTGCCAGCAGTAGGGACAGGGGCTTGACTGAAGCTTTCTTT. Amino acid sequence: CASSRDRGLTEAFF.

The chain links TRBV7-2 to TRBJ2-7; no reliable D call. Germline V gives CDR1 SGHTA, CDR2 FQGNSA. The CDR3 extends over 15 amino acids. V lost 1 base, J lost 2 bases, and 12 bases lay in between. The chain's CDR3 is CASSLDSRAAYEQYF. The DNA of the CDR3 is TGTGCCAGCAGCTTAGATAGCCGCGCAGCCTACGAGCAGTACTTC.

This clone was counted between two and nine times. The J gene is TRBJ1-6, the V gene TRBV30, with D perhaps TRBD1 (6 bases). In germline, CDR1 is GTSNPN, CDR2 SVGIG (reference sequence). This CDR3 has 12 residues. The ends were cut back, 3 bases at V and 13 bases at J, with 13 bases in the middle. The CDR3 DNA is TGTGCCTGGAGACCCACAGGGTCCCCCCTCCACTTT. Amino acid sequence: CAWRPTGSPLHF. The complete variable domain, with remaining parts taken from reference TRBV30 and TRBJ1-6, reads SQTIHQWPATLVQPVGSPLSLECTVEGTSNPNLYWYRQAAGRGLQLLFYSVGIGQISSEVPQNLSASRPQDRQFILSSKKLLLSDSGFYLCAWRPTGSPLHFGNGTRLTVT.

The rearrangement joins TRBV4-1 to TRBJ2-5, with 9 positions matching TRBD2. Germline CDR1 reads MGHRA; CDR2 reads YSYEKL. The CDR3 is 15 amino acids. Trimming removed 0 bases from V and 6 bases from J; junction bases left unmatched: 5. The CDR3 loop reads CASSQDAGGLKTQYF. CDR3 coding DNA: TGCGCCAGCAGCCAAGACGCGGGGGGGTTAAAGACCCAGTACTTC.

The J gene is TRBJ1-1, the V gene TRBV18; D is possibly TRBD1 (5 bases). Between the trimmed V and J ends, which lost 1 base and 1 base, there was a span of 7 bases. This CDR3 has 14 amino acids. The V gene's germline CDR1 is KGHSH and CDR2 LQKENI. Written as DNA, the CDR3 is TGTGCCAGCTCACCACGGGGCGGGAACACTGAAGCTTTCTTT. It is translated as CASSPRGGNTEAFF.